A selection of T cell receptor beta chains follows, all from one sample in a study of radiotherapy plus CTLA-4 blockade in lung cancer. TCRdb's table, derived via immunoSEQ multiplex PCR, lists solely in-frame clones and lacks some. The sample yields over 95,000 clones, roughly 79% seen once. The sequenced sample was peripheral blood, obtained from a patient treated with radiotherapy plus ipilimumab. All receptors come from a human donor with non-small cell lung cancer who had a partial response to radiotherapy plus ipilimumab. Some clones in this sample may be carry-over from other donors' samples. Both conserved end residues are part of each CDR3. Each record gives: J gene, V gene, D gene, clone size, CDR3 length, CDR3 protein, CDR3 DNA. The D gene is left open where the match is weak. The size of a clone is reported for some rows only, either as once, few or many, or as a class for expanded clones.

TRBJ1-4 TRBV27 . . 14 CASSFGGDNEKLFF TGTGCCAGCAGTTTCGGGGGGGATAATGAAAAACTGTTTTTT
TRBJ2-3 TRBV11-3 . once 13 CASSPEGGTRLDF TGTGCCAGCAGCCCCGAGGGGGGGACTCGCCTGGATTTT
TRBJ1-2 TRBV28 . . 12 CASSLLVDGYTF TGTGCCAGCAGTTTACTGGTAGATGGCTACACCTTC
TRBJ1-5 TRBV2 . . 14 CASSRERGNQPQHF TGTGCCAGCAGCAGGGAAAGGGGCAATCAGCCCCAGCATTTT
TRBJ1-4 TRBV5-8 TRBD1 . 15 CASSTDRVGDEKLFF TGTGCCAGCAGCACGGACAGGGTTGGGGATGAAAAACTGTTTTTT
TRBJ2-1 TRBV9 . . 17 CASNLNSGLSGYNEQFF TGTGCCAGCAACCTAAATTCGGGACTGTCAGGGTACAATGAGCAGTTCTTC
TRBJ1-2 TRBV28 TRBD1 many 14 CATARDRGLFGYTF TGTGCCACCGCACGAGACAGGGGGCTGTTCGGCTACACCTTC
TRBJ2-2 TRBV18 . . 15 CASSPKQSNTGELFF TGTGCCAGCTCACCAAAACAGTCGAACACCGGGGAGCTGTTTTTT
TRBJ1-5 TRBV2 . many 14 CASSVTGINQPQHF TGTGCCAGCAGTGTTACAGGAATCAATCAGCCCCAGCATTTT
TRBJ1-4 TRBV5-8 . . 14 CASSPRDWNEKLFF TGTGCCAGCAGCCCGAGGGATTGGAATGAAAAACTGTTTTTT
TRBJ2-7 TRBV23-1 . . 9 CASSQPGYF TGCGCCAGCAGTCAGCCGGGATACTTC
TRBJ2-5 TRBV11-2 TRBD2 . 14 CASSQGLAYETQYF TGTGCCAGCAGCCAGGGACTAGCTTATGAGACCCAGTACTTC
TRBJ1-5 TRBV5-6 . once 15 CASSTILERNQPQHF TGTGCCAGCAGCACGATATTGGAGAGGAATCAGCCCCAGCATTTT
TRBJ2-5 TRBV28 TRBD1 . 17 CASSSHRDRGRAETQYF TGTGCCAGCAGTTCCCACCGGGACAGGGGGCGCGCAGAGACCCAGTACTTC
TRBJ2-2 TRBV18 . . 14 CASSSEGEAGELFF TGTGCCAGCTCTAGCGAAGGGGAGGCCGGGGAGCTGTTTTTT
TRBJ2-7 TRBV28 . . 14 CASSLTGPSYEQYF TGTGCCAGCAGTTTAACGGGTCCCTCCTACGAGCAGTACTTC
TRBJ1-2 TRBV10-3 TRBD1 . 15 CAISESSTTGNGYTF TGTGCCATCAGTGAGTCAAGTACGACAGGGAATGGCTACACCTTC
TRBJ1-5 TRBV7-2 . . 15 CASSLGGGLEQPQHF TGTGCCAGCAGCTTAGGCGGGGGGCTTGAGCAGCCCCAGCATTTT
TRBJ2-5 TRBV11-3 TRBD1 . 16 CASSLVVTGGWETQYF TGTGCCAGCAGCTTAGTCGTAACAGGGGGCTGGGAGACCCAGTACTTC
TRBJ2-7 TRBV10-1 . . 14 CASSDAGTTYEQYF TGCGCCAGCAGTGACGCCGGGACAACCTACGAGCAGTACTTC
TRBJ1-5 TRBV29-1 TRBD1 . 13 CSVGQGADQPQHF TGCAGCGTTGGGCAGGGGGCCGATCAGCCCCAGCATTTT
TRBJ2-7 TRBV6-1 . . 11 CASSGGVEQYF TGTGCCAGCAGTGGGGGGGTCGAGCAGTACTTC
TRBJ1-2 TRBV2 . . 14 CASRSTGASYGYTF TGTGCCAGCAGATCGACAGGCGCCAGCTATGGCTACACCTTC
TRBJ1-5 TRBV19 TRBD1 few 14 CASRRTGGGQPQHF TGTGCCAGTAGGAGGACAGGGGGCGGTCAGCCCCAGCATTTT
TRBJ1-5 TRBV7-9 TRBD1 . 14 CASSRQGGNQPQHF TGTGCCAGCAGTCGACAGGGGGGGAATCAGCCCCAGCATTTT
TRBJ1-1 TRBV28 . . 14 CASSDPGGDTEAFF TGTGCCAGCAGCGACCCCGGGGGGGACACTGAAGCTTTCTTT
TRBJ2-7 TRBV27 TRBD2 . 14 CASSRAGGSYEQYF TGTGCCAGCAGCCGAGCGGGAGGCTCCTACGAGCAGTACTTC
TRBJ2-7 TRBV18 . . 15 CASSPPIGGSYEQYF TGTGCCAGCTCACCACCCATCGGGGGCTCCTACGAGCAGTACTTC
TRBJ2-5 TRBV2 TRBD1 few 15 CASSEEQGLGETQYF TGTGCCAGCAGTGAAGAACAGGGGCTCGGGGAGACCCAGTACTTC
TRBJ1-2 TRBV5-6 TRBD1 . 13 CASSSPGGRGYTF TGTGCCAGCAGCTCCCCAGGGGGCAGAGGCTACACCTTC
TRBJ2-5 TRBV18 . . 16 CASSPPASLGGETQYF TGTGCCAGCTCACCACCGGCTAGTTTAGGTGGGGAGACCCAGTACTTC
TRBJ1-2 TRBV6-4 TRBD1 few 13 CASSEQGGYGYTF TGTGCCAGCAGTGAACAGGGGGGATATGGCTACACCTTC
TRBJ1-3 TRBV19 . . 15 CASSIGQVPGNTIYF TGTGCCAGTAGTATTGGGCAGGTCCCTGGAAACACCATATATTTT
TRBJ2-3 TRBV6-5 . . 13 CASSYSTADTQYF TGTGCCAGCAGTTACTCGACAGCCGATACGCAGTATTTT
TRBJ1-5 TRBV30 . . 13 CAWSVQGNQPQHF TGTGCCTGGAGTGTACAGGGCAATCAGCCCCAGCATTTT
TRBJ1-5 TRBV7-8 . . 16 CASSLRPQGSNQPQHF TGTGCCAGCAGCTTAAGACCGCAGGGCAGCAATCAGCCCCAGCATTTT
TRBJ2-3 TRBV7-9 . . 14 CASSLLAWADTQYF TGTGCCAGCAGCTTATTAGCTTGGGCAGATACGCAGTATTTT
TRBJ2-4 TRBV7-9 TRBD2 once 13 CASSYGLADIQYF TGTGCCAGCAGCTACGGACTAGCCGACATTCAGTACTTC
TRBJ2-7 TRBV9 . . 14 CASSVELAVGEQYF TGTGCCAGCAGCGTAGAACTAGCCGTGGGCGAGCAGTACTTC
TRBJ2-1 TRBV20-1 TRBD2 . 11 CSARGVGGKFF TGCAGTGCTAGAGGTGTCGGGGGGAAGTTCTTC
TRBJ1-2 TRBV4-1 . few 12 CASSHRGGGYTF TGCGCCAGCAGCCACCGGGGGGGTGGCTACACCTTC
TRBJ2-5 TRBV5-1 . . 15 CASSENTGQGETQYF TGCGCCAGCAGCGAAAATACAGGGCAGGGGGAGACCCAGTACTTC
TRBJ1-2 TRBV5-1 . . 17 CASSLAGLAGLDYGYTF TGCGCCAGCAGCTTGGCCGGTTTGGCAGGCTTAGACTATGGCTACACCTTC
TRBJ2-3 TRBV4-2 TRBD2 . 14 CASSPGLATDTQYF TGTGCCAGCAGCCCGGGACTAGCCACAGATACGCAGTATTTT
TRBJ2-5 TRBV7-3 TRBD2 once 17 CASSLTWSGRRGETQYF TGTGCCAGCAGCTTAACGTGGAGCGGGAGGCGGGGGGAGACCCAGTACTTC
TRBJ2-1 TRBV19 . . 12 CASNDRHNEQFF TGTGCCAGTAACGACAGGCACAATGAGCAGTTCTTC
TRBJ1-2 TRBV7-9 . . 14 CASSLEGTTVRPSF TGTGCCAGCAGCTTAGAGGGAACGACAGTTCGGCCATCCTTC
TRBJ2-1 TRBV5-1 TRBD2 few 14 CASSGGLSMTEQFF TGCGCCAGCAGCGGGGGACTATCCATGACTGAGCAGTTCTTC
TRBJ2-5 TRBV25-1 TRBD1 . 15 CASSVFGTGQETQYF TGTGCCAGCAGTGTATTTGGGACAGGGCAAGAGACCCAGTACTTC
TRBJ1-3 TRBV6-6 . . 14 CASSQGVSGNTIYF TGTGCCAGCAGTCAGGGCGTTTCGGGAAACACCATATATTTT
TRBJ2-5 TRBV4-2 TRBD2 . 20 CASSQDLTSGGVGIQETQYF TGTGCCAGCAGCCAAGATCTTACTAGCGGGGGGGTTGGTATCCAAGAGACCCAGTACTTC
TRBJ1-2 TRBV7-2 TRBD1 . 14 CASSLETGTGGYTF TGTGCCAGCAGCTTAGAGACAGGGACTGGAGGCTACACCTTC
TRBJ1-5 TRBV6-6 . . 14 CASTIQGPPQPQHF TGTGCCAGCACGATACAGGGTCCCCCTCAGCCCCAGCATTTT
TRBJ2-2 TRBV9 TRBD2 . 15 CASSVSGGASVELFF TGTGCCAGCAGCGTAAGCGGGGGGGCCTCGGTGGAGCTGTTTTTT
TRBJ2-7 TRBV5-1 TRBD2 . 15 CASSFGRGSSYEQYF TGCGCCAGCAGCTTTGGGAGGGGAAGCTCCTACGAGCAGTACTTC
TRBJ2-5 TRBV7-9 . . 11 CASSSLETQYF TGTGCCAGCAGCTCATTAGAGACCCAGTACTTC
TRBJ1-2 TRBV7-9 . . 14 CASSVGTSNYGYTF TGTGCCAGCAGCGTCGGGACATCTAACTATGGCTACACCTTC
TRBJ1-5 TRBV28 TRBD1 . 15 CASRPGQGGNQPQHF TGTGCCAGCAGACCGGGACAGGGGGGGAATCAGCCCCAGCATTTT
TRBJ1-1 TRBV18 TRBD1 few 15 CASSPRRGQSTEAFF TGTGCCAGCTCACCCAGGAGGGGGCAGAGCACTGAAGCTTTCTTT